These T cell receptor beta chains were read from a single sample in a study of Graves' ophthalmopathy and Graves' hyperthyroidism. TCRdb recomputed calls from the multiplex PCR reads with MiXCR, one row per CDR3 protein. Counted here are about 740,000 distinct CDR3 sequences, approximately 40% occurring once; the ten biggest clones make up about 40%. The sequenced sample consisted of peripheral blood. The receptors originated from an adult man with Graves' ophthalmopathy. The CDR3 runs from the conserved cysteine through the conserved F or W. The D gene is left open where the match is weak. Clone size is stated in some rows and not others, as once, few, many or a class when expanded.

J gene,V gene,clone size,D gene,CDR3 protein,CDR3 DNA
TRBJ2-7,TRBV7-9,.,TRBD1,CASSRDRGPHEQYF,TGTGCCAGCAGCCGGGACAGGGGGCCCCACGAGCAGTACTTC
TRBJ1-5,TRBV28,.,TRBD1,CASRGTGKAYSNQPQHF,TGTGCCAGCAGAGGGACAGGCAAGGCATATAGCAATCAGCCCCAGCATTTT
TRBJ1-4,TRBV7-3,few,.,CASSPGPNEKLFF,TGTGCCAGCAGCCCCGGACCGAATGAAAAACTGTTTTTT
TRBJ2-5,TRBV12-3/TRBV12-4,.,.,CASSLYNQETQYF,TGTGCCAGCAGTTTGTACAACCAAGAGACCCAGTACTTC
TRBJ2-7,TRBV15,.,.,CATSSLGVVAYEQYF,TGTGCCACCAGCAGCTTGGGGGTCGTGGCCTACGAGCAGTACTTC
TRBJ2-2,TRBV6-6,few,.,CASSFRHTSTGELFF,TGTGCCAGCAGTTTTCGACACACCAGCACCGGGGAGCTGTTTTTT
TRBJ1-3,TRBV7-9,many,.,CASSLDSFMGNTIYF,TGTGCCAGCAGCTTAGACAGTTTTATGGGAAACACCATATATTTT
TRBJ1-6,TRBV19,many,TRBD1,CATGQGLNSPLHF,TGTGCCACCGGACAGGGACTTAATTCACCCCTCCACTTT
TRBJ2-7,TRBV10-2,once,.,CASSAGRGSSYEQYF,TGCGCCAGCAGTGCCGGCAGGGGCTCCTCCTACGAGCAGTACTTC
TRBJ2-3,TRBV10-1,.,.,CASSESGLDTQYF,TGCGCCAGCAGTGAGAGCGGTCTAGATACGCAGTATTTT
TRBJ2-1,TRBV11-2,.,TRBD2,CASDSGRGVGDEQFF,TGTGCCAGCGACAGCGGGAGAGGGGTAGGTGATGAGCAGTTCTTC